Below, 4 T cell receptor beta chains from the same sample are listed, as sequenced in a study of T cell repertoires in cytomegalovirus infection. TCRdb reprocessed the reads with MiXCR, giving one entry per CDR3 protein. In the table there are approximately 490,000 distinct CDR3 sequences, about 11% of which are singletons. Sequenced input: PBMCs. Receptors were obtained from a human donor in good health (CMV status not recorded). Some clones in this sample may be carry-over from other donors' samples.

In its sample, this clonotype was seen a few times. The DNA for the CDR3 is TGCAGTGCTACCGGGGGGGGGAACACCGGGGAGCTGTTTTTT. Translated: CSATGGGNTGELFF. The rearrangement joins TRBV20-1 to TRBJ2-2; 8 bases match TRBD2. CDR3 length: 14 amino acids. Germline trimming cut 4 bases from V and 1 base from J; bases unmatched to any gene: 2. In germline, CDR1 is DFQATT, CDR2 SNEGSKA (reference sequence).

This clonotype was observed a handful of times. The chain uses TRBV20-1 and TRBJ1-1; D perhaps matches TRBD1 (5 bases). Germline-derived CDR1 and CDR2 are DFQATT and SNEGSKA (reference sequence). V lost 0 bases and J 10 bases, leaving 18 bases between the germline ends. The CDR3 extends over 14 amino acids. The CDR3 protein is CSARDLQGYDRAFF. CDR3 DNA: TGCAGTGCTAGAGATCTTCAGGGTTATGACAGAGCTTTCTTT.

This clonotype has at least ten counts. The chain recombines TRBV7-9 with TRBJ2-5; D is perhaps TRBD2 (6 bases). The CDR3 loop spans 14 amino acids. The germline V gene encodes CDR1 SEHNR and CDR2 FQNEAQ (reference sequence). The V and J ends lost 2 bases and 3 bases respectively, with 10 bases between them. CDR3 nucleotides: TGTGCCAGCAGCTTAAGGTGGGGGGAAGAGACCCAGTACTTC. This encodes CASSLRWGEETQYF.

The V and J genes are TRBV20-1 and TRBJ2-7; D remains unclear. This CDR3 has 13 residues. Trimming took 0 bases from V and 2 from J, leaving 8 bases between them. Germline V gives CDR1 DFQATT, CDR2 SNEGSKA (reference sequence). DNA of the CDR3: TGCAGTGCTAGAGATCTCCTTACCTACGAGCAGTACTTC. Translation gives CSARDLLTYEQYF.